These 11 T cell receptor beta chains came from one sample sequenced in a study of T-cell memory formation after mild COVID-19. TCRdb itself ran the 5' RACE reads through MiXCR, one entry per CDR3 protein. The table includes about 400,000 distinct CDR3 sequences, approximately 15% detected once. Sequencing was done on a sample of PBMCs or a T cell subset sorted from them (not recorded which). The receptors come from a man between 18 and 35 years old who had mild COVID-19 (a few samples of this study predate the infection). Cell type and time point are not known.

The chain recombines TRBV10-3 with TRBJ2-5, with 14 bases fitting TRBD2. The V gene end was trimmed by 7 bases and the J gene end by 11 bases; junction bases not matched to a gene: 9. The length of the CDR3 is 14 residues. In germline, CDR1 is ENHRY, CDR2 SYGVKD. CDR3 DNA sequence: TGTGCCATCACCCCGACTAGCGGGGGGGCCCCGCAGTACTTC. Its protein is CAITPTSGGAPQYF.

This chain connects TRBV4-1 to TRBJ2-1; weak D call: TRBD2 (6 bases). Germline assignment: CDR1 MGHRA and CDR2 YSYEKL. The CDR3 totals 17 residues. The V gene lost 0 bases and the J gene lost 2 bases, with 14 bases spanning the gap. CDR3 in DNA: TGCGCCAGCAGCCAAGATAGTGAGGGAGGCACCTACAATGAGCAGTTCTTC. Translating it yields CASSQDSEGGTYNEQFF.

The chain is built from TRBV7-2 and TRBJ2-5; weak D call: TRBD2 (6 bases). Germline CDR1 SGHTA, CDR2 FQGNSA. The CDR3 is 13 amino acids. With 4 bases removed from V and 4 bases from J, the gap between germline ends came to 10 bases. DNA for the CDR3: TGTGCCAGCAGCTGGACTATACTAGAGACCCAGTACTTC. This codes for CASSWTILETQYF. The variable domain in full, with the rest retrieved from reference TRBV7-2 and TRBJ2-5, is GAGVSQSPSNKVTEKGKDVELRCDPISGHTALYWYRQSLGQGLEFLIYFQGNSAPDKSGLPSDRFSAERTGGSVSTLTIQRTQQEDSAVYLCASSWTILETQYFGPGTRLLVL.

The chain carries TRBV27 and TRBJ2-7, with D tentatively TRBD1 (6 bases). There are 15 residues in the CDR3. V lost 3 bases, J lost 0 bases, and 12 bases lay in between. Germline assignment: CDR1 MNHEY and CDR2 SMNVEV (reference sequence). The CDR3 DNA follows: TGTGCCAGCAGTTTGGGGGCAGGGGCCTCCTACGAGCAGTACTTC. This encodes CASSLGAGASYEQYF.

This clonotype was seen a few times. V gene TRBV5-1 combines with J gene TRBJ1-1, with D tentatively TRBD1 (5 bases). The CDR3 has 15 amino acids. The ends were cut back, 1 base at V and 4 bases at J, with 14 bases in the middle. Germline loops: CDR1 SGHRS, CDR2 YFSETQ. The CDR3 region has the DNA TGCGCCAGCAGCTTGCGCCCCGGGGCTGCCACTGAAGCTTTCTTT. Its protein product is CASSLRPGAATEAFF.

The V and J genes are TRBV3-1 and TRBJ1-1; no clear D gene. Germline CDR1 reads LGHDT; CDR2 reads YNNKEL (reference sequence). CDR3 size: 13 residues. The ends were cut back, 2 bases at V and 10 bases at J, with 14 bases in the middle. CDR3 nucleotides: TGTGCCAGCAGCCAACATCCTTCCCCGTTAGCTTTCTTT. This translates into CASSQHPSPLAFF.

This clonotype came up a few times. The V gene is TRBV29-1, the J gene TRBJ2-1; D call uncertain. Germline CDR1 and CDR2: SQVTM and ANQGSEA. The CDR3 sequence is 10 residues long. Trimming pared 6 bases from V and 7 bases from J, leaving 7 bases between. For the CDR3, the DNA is TGCAGCGTCGTGTTGAATGAGCAGTTCTTC. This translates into CSVVLNEQFF.

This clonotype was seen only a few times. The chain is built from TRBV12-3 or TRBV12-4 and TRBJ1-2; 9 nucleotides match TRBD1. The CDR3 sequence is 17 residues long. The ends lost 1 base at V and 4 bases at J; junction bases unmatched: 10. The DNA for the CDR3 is TGTGCCAGCAGTTTAGTGCCGGGACAGGGTTTTGGCTATGGCTACACCTTC. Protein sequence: CASSLVPGQGFGYGYTF.

The CDR3 loop reads CASSLRRPPDKNIQYF. The CDR3 nucleotides read TGTGCCAGCAGCTTACGCCGCCCCCCTGACAAAAACATTCAGTACTTC. The rearrangement links TRBV7-8 to TRBJ2-4, with no clear D. The germline gives CDR1 SGHVS, CDR2 FQNEAQ. Trimming stripped 2 bases from V and 3 bases from J, with 14 bases between. CDR3 length equals 16 residues.

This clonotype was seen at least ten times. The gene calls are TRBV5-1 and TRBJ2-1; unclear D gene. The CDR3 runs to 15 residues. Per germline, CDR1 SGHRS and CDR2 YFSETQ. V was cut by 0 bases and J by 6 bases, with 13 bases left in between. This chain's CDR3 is CASSLAPSPPNEQFF. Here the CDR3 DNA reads TGCGCCAGCAGCTTGGCTCCGTCACCCCCCAATGAGCAGTTCTTC.

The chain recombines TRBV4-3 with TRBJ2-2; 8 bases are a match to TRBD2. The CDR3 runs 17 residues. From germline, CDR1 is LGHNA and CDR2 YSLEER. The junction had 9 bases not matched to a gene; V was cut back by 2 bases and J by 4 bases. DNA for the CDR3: TGCGCCAGCAGCCAACTTGCATCGAGCGGGGGCACCGGGGAGCTGTTTTTT. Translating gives CASSQLASSGGTGELFF.